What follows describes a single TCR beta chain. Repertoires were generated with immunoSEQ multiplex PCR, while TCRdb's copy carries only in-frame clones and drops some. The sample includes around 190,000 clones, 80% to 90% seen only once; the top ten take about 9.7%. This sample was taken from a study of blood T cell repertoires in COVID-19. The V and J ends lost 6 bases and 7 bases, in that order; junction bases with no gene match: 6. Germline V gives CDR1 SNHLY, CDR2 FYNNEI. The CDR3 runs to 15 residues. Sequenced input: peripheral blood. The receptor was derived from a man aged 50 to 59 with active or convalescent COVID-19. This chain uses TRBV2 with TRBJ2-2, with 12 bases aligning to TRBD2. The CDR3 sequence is CASRTSGGTFGELFF. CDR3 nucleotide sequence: TGTGCCAGCAGAACTAGCGGGGGGACTTTCGGGGAGCTGTTTTTT.